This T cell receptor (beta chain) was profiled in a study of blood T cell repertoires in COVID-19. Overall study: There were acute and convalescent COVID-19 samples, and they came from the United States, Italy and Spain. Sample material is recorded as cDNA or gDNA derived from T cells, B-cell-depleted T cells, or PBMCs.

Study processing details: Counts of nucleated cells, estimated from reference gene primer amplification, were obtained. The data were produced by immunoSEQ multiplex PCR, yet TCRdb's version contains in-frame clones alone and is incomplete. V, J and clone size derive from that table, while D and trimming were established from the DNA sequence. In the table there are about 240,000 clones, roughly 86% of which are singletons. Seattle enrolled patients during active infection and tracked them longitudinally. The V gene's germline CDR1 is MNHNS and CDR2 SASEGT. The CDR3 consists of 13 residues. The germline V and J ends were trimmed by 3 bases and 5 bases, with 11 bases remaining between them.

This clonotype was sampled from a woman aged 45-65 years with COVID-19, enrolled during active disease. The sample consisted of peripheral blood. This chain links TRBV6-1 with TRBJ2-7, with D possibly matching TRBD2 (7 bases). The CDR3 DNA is TGTGCCAGCAGTGAGGGGGGGCGACACGAGCAGTACTTC. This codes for CASSEGGRHEQYF.